This entry is about one T cell receptor beta chain. This entry belongs to a study of blood T cell repertoires in COVID-19. Background on the study: Researchers got acute and convalescent COVID-19 samples from the United States, Italy and Spain. The analysed material was cDNA or gDNA that came from T cells, B-cell-depleted T cells, or PBMCs.

There are 16 residues in the CDR3. Losses at the gene ends were 0 bases for V and 6 bases for J; bases not matched to a gene: 10. Germline-derived CDR1 and CDR2 are LGHDT and YNNKEL (reference sequence). In the authors' workflow: By means of reference gene primer amplification, nucleated cell counts were estimated. Assay: immunoSEQ multiplex PCR; the TCRdb copy retains only in-frame clones and omits some. For V, J and clone size, that table is used; D and trimming come from the DNA. The data show some 99,000 clones, with around 81% seen just once and around 4.2% held by the top ten. The chain has TRBV3-1 (or the pseudogene TRBV3-2) and TRBJ2-5; 7 nucleotides match TRBD2. Sample: peripheral blood. The clonotype originates from a human donor in a cohort sampled during active or convalescent COVID-19. The CDR3 sequence: CASSQDSGGTGKTQYF. In DNA, the CDR3 is TGTGCCAGCAGCCAAGACTCGGGGGGAACGGGGAAGACCCAGTACTTC.